This TCR beta chain was obtained from a study of shared clonotypes between healthy human individuals. Study details: Three plates each covered CD4 naive and memory; CD8 naive two, CD8 memory one.

Positively selected for CCR7, the CD45RO-negative cells used as naive CD8 cells excluded terminally differentiated effector memory CD45RA+ cells. The study's findings and limits: The study found lower generation probabilities in non-shared clonotypes than in those shared by all four donors. Although depth was large, rarefaction showed that sequencing of the sorted subsets was incomplete.

Each PCR replicate from the sorted subsets contained 150 to 250 ng DNA, which is some 32,000 T cell genomes. Clones were sequenced by immunoSEQ multiplex PCR, and TCRdb holds only the in-frame ones, with some missing. The sample holds roughly 1,800,000 clones, just under 95% seen once. As regards this clone: Its antigen is unidentified.

Germline lookup yields CDR1 MGHRA and CDR2 YSYEKL. V shed 0 bases and J shed 4 bases, with 12 bases lying between them. This CDR3 has 15 amino acids. The sequence came from a man aged 18 to 29 in good health. The chain couples TRBV4-1 to TRBJ1-2, with a weak D call TRBD1 (5 bases). The specimen was naive CD8+ T cells sorted from blood. The CDR3 DNA follows: TGCGCCAGCAGCCAAGATGGGGCGGACCCCTATGGCTACACCTTC. Translating gives CASSQDGADPYGYTF.